A single sample is the source of the 28 T cell receptor beta chains below, sequenced in a study of T cell changes during pregnancy in multiple sclerosis (dated by TCRdb to the late 2010s). Preparation of the library involved the immunoSEQ multiplex PCR assay. Imported from immuneACCESS, the table was reduced by TCRdb to in-frame sequences with V and J called. These copies leave out some clones; in studies compared against another copy, an unresolved V gene accounts for under half, and the cause of the remainder is not known. The sample table contains tens of thousands of clones; only one count was recorded for about 89% of them. The ten largest clones capture 10% to 15% of the sample. The sample consisted of CD8+ T cells from peripheral blood mononuclear cells, taken in the first trimester of pregnancy. These receptors were taken from a female donor in good health, enrolled as a control in a pregnancy study.

The chain links TRBV9 to TRBJ1-6; D is possibly TRBD1 (6 bases). CDR3 size: 17 residues. Per germline, CDR1 SGDLS and CDR2 YYNGEE. Between the trimmed V and J ends, which lost 2 bases and 7 bases, there was a span of 19 bases. The DNA for the CDR3 is TGTGCCAGCAGCGTGGGTGAACAGGGCACCGAAAATTCACCCCTCCACTTT. Its protein is CASSVGEQGTENSPLHF.

This rearrangement joins TRBV5-6 to TRBJ1-2; 8 bases agree with TRBD1. The germline CDR1 and CDR2 sequences are SGHDT and YYEEEE. Losses at the gene ends were 4 bases for V and 9 bases for J; bases not matched to a gene: 11. This CDR3 has 14 amino acids. The CDR3 region has the DNA TGTGCCAGCAGCCTCGGACAGGGTTTGAAAAGCTACACCTTC. It codes for CASSLGQGLKSYTF.

The chain has TRBV12-5 and TRBJ1-6; 7 bases fit TRBD1. This CDR3 is built from 16 residues. Germline CDR1 LGHNT, CDR2 FRNRAP. V shed 2 bases, J shed 7 bases, and the junction held 8 bases outside the gene matches. In nucleotides, the CDR3 is TGTGCTAGTGGTTTGACACGGGACAGACAAAATTCACCCCTCCACTTT. Translated, it gives CASGLTRDRQNSPLHF.

The rearrangement uses TRBV11-2 and TRBJ1-2; unclear D gene. The CDR3 length is 14 residues. The germline gives CDR1 SGHAT, CDR2 FQNNGV. V lost 1 base and J 8 bases, leaving 14 bases between the germline ends. Here the CDR3 reads CASSLASGVEGYTF. DNA of the CDR3: TGTGCCAGCAGCTTAGCTTCGGGAGTGGAGGGCTACACCTTC.

The chain couples TRBV9 to TRBJ2-7, with D perhaps TRBD2 (6 bases). The germline V gene has CDR1 SGDLS and CDR2 YYNGEE. The CDR3 consists of 14 residues. Trimming shortened V by 0 bases and J by 2 bases, and 9 bases separated the two germline ends. The CDR3 bases are TGTGCCAGCAGCGTAGACGGGGGAACCTACGAGCAGTACTTC. Protein product: CASSVDGGTYEQYF.

The V and J genes are TRBV28 and TRBJ1-4; 7 bases agree with TRBD1. Germline trimming cut 6 bases from V and 7 bases from J; bases unmatched to any gene: 11. This CDR3 is built from 15 residues. CDR1 and CDR2 from the germline V gene are MDHEN and SYDVKM. The CDR3 DNA is TGTGCCAGCAGCCGCCGACAGGGCTTAAGTGAAAAACTGTTTTTT. This encodes CASSRRQGLSEKLFF.

The rearrangement links TRBV6-5 to TRBJ2-7, with D uncertain. Germline CDR1 reads MNHEY; CDR2 reads SVGAGI. Trimming removed 0 bases from V and 6 bases from J, with 6 bases in between. The CDR3 runs to 12 residues. The CDR3: CASSYSTGEQYF. The CDR3 DNA reads as TGTGCCAGCAGTTACTCGACGGGCGAGCAGTACTTC.

In this sample, this clone turned up many times. V usage is TRBV21-1 and J usage is TRBJ2-7; TRBD1, as called in the table, went unchecked against the DNA. TRBV21-1 is tagged as a pseudogene. The CDR3 covers 12 residues. CDR3 sequence: CASSKDTYEQYF. The CDR3 nucleotides read TGTGCCAGCAGCAAAGACACCTACGAGCAGTACTTC.

The rearrangement links TRBV7-6 to TRBJ2-7; the match to TRBD2 covers 9 bases. From germline, CDR1 is SGHVS and CDR2 FNYEAQ. The CDR3 loop spans 16 amino acids. Losses at the gene ends were 5 bases for V and 4 bases for J; bases not matched to a gene: 12. The CDR3 nucleotides are TGTGCCAGCAGCGGGGGGCCGTCTAGCGGGACGTACGAGCAGTACTTC. Its translation is CASSGGPSSGTYEQYF.

By proportion, this clone is medium-sized. The chain has TRBV6-1 and TRBJ2-7; D possibly corresponds to TRBD1 (5 bases). CDR3 length equals 17 residues. Germline CDR1 is MNHNS and CDR2 is SASEGT. Trimming removed 1 base from V and 3 bases from J, with 19 bases in between. The CDR3 is CASSEVDGAGRSYEQYF. The CDR3 DNA sequence: TGTGCCAGCAGTGAAGTAGATGGAGCAGGGCGAAGCTACGAGCAGTACTTC.

The sample holds one count of this clone. The chain links TRBV5-1 to TRBJ2-2; TRBD1 matches at 7 bases. J was trimmed by 3 bases and V by 3 bases; bases with no gene match: 11. Germline CDR1 is SGHRS and CDR2 is YFSETQ. This CDR3 contains 17 residues. CDR3 DNA: TGCGCCAGCAGCTGGCCGACGGGGCAGGGGGACACCGGGGAGCTGTTTTTT. It is translated as CASSWPTGQGDTGELFF.

This clone was observed a handful of times. The chain links TRBV28 to TRBJ1-1; D is possibly TRBD1 (5 bases). Germline loops: CDR1 MDHEN, CDR2 SYDVKM. CDR3 size: 12 residues. Trimming took 5 bases from V and 11 from J, leaving 15 bases between them. This CDR3 reads CASSDPQVEAFF. CDR3 DNA sequence: TGTGCCAGCAGTGATCCACAGGTTGAGGCTTTCTTT.

V and J are TRBV7-6 and TRBJ2-1; 9 positions match TRBD2. CDR3 length equals 13 residues. Germline V gene data show CDR1 as SGHVS and CDR2 as FNYEAQ. V was clipped by 11 bases and J by 3 bases; unmatched bases: 5. CDR3 sequence reads: CASSGENYNEQFF. The DNA for the CDR3 is TGTGCCTCTAGCGGGGAGAACTACAATGAGCAGTTCTTC.

This clone was seen only once. V is TRBV10-3 and J is TRBJ2-7; tentative D call: TRBD1 (6 bases). Trimming took off 0 bases at V and 5 bases at J, with 20 bases between the two ends. The CDR3 contains 17 residues. Germline CDR1 reads ENHRY; CDR2 reads SYGVKD. Here the CDR3 reads CAISESSLAQGKDEQYF. The CDR3 DNA follows: TGTGCCATCAGTGAGTCGTCTCTGGCCCAGGGGAAGGACGAGCAGTACTTC.

The chain couples TRBV14 to TRBJ2-7, with a possible D match to TRBD2 (6 bases). V gave up 1 base and J gave up 4 bases, with 8 bases separating them. This CDR3 is 13 amino acids long. Germline V gene sequence: CDR1 SGHDN, CDR2 FVKESK. The CDR3 loop reads CASSQGSGYEQYF. CDR3 bases: TGTGCCAGCAGCCAAGGAAGCGGGTACGAGCAGTACTTC.

This sequence joins TRBV23-1 and TRBJ2-1; the D gene is possibly TRBD1 (6 bases). TRBV23-1 is annotated as an ORF whose role is uncertain. The V and J ends lost 4 bases and 2 bases respectively, with 15 bases between them. There are 16 residues in the CDR3. Here the CDR3 DNA reads TGCGCCAGCAGTCGTTTTGACAGGAGTACCTACAATGAGCAGTTCTTC. Amino acid sequence: CASSRFDRSTYNEQFF.

V is TRBV27 and J is TRBJ2-7; D is possibly TRBD1 (6 bases). The CDR3 contains 16 residues. Germline CDR1 is MNHEY and CDR2 is SMNVEV (reference sequence). V lost 7 bases and J lost 6, with 25 bases in between. CDR3 sequence: CASTPPRGDPPLEQYF. The CDR3 DNA reads as TGTGCCAGCACCCCCCCCAGGGGAGATCCCCCCCTCGAGCAGTACTTC.

V gene TRBV7-9 combines with J gene TRBJ2-1; 9 positions agree with TRBD2. V lost 0 bases, J lost 2 bases, and 5 bases stayed unmatched. Germline assignment: CDR1 SEHNR and CDR2 FQNEAQ (reference sequence). This CDR3 has 17 residues. CDR3 protein: CASSLASGSGTYNEQFF. As DNA, the CDR3 is TGTGCCAGCAGCTTAGCTAGCGGGAGTGGTACCTACAATGAGCAGTTCTTC.

The chain uses TRBV10-1 and TRBJ2-2; 7 bases map to TRBD1. The V gene end was trimmed by 2 bases and the J gene end by 2 bases; junction bases not matched to a gene: 2. Germline CDR1 is WNHNN and CDR2 is SYGVQD (reference sequence). The CDR3 runs 15 residues. Here the CDR3 DNA reads TGCGCCAGCAGTGAGCAGGGGGATAACACCGGGGAGCTGTTTTTT. Translation gives CASSEQGDNTGELFF.

This chain uses TRBV15 with TRBJ2-5; no reliable D call. The CDR3 has 14 amino acids. Germline loops: CDR1 LNHNV, CDR2 YYDKDF (reference sequence). Between the trimmed V and J ends, which lost 0 bases and 4 bases, there was a span of 9 bases. DNA for the CDR3: TGTGCCACCAGCAGAGAGGTCCTAACAGAGACCCAGTACTTC. It is translated as CATSREVLTETQYF.

The chain has TRBV14 and TRBJ2-1; perhaps TRBD2 as D (5 bases). Germline V CDR1 and CDR2: SGHDN, FVKESK. This CDR3 spans 13 amino acids. V was trimmed by 3 bases and J by 4 bases, leaving 7 bases between them. The CDR3 nucleotides read TGTGCCAGCAGCCACGGACTTTACAATGAGCAGTTCTTC. It specifies CASSHGLYNEQFF.

The chain employs TRBV19 and TRBJ1-1, with a possible D match to TRBD1 (5 bases). V was cut by 3 bases and J by 0 bases, with 17 bases left in between. CDR1 is LNHDA and CDR2 is SQIVND in the germline V gene (reference sequence). The CDR3 length is 17 residues. The CDR3 spells CASSIGQAGPMNTEAFF. CDR3 nucleotides: TGTGCCAGTAGTATCGGGCAGGCAGGGCCCATGAACACTGAAGCTTTCTTT.

This sequence joins TRBV27 and TRBJ2-2; TRBD1 might be the D (6 bases). Germline V gene lookup returns CDR1 MNHEY and CDR2 SMNVEV (reference sequence). Between the trimmed V and J ends, which lost 6 bases and 0 bases, there was a span of 14 bases. The CDR3 length is 16 residues. The CDR3, as DNA: TGTGCCAGCAGATGGGGGCAGGGAGCGAACACCGGGGAGCTGTTTTTT. Translating gives CASRWGQGANTGELFF.

This chain uses TRBV29-1 with TRBJ2-7; D is perhaps TRBD2 (5 bases). The ends were cut back, 1 base at V and 6 bases at J, with 10 bases in the middle. The CDR3 totals 12 residues. Germline loops: CDR1 SQVTM, CDR2 ANQGSEA. CDR3 sequence (DNA): TGCAGCGTTGAAGGGCGGGCGGGCGAGCAGTACTTC. Translated: CSVEGRAGEQYF.

J is TRBJ1-1 and V is TRBV10-3; TRBD1 agrees at 7 bases. V gave up 0 bases and J gave up 2 bases; unmatched junction bases: 6. The CDR3 has 16 residues. The germline V gene encodes CDR1 ENHRY and CDR2 SYGVKD. The chain's CDR3 is CAISESRTGGNTEAFF. The CDR3 region has the DNA TGTGCCATCAGTGAGTCCAGGACAGGCGGCAACACTGAAGCTTTCTTT.

The CDR3 nucleotides read TGCGCCAGCAGCCAAGCCGGCACGGGACAGGGGAATAATGAGCAGTTCTTC. It is translated as CASSQAGTGQGNNEQFF. The chain carries TRBV4-3 and TRBJ2-1; 10 bases match TRBD1. The J segment lost 7 bases and the V segment lost 1 base, leaving 10 bases of the junction unmatched. This CDR3 has 17 residues. CDR1 is LGHNA, CDR2 YSLEER, per germline.

This clone was found once. The V call is TRBV27, the J call TRBJ2-7, with TRBD1 identical over 7 bases. Germline values: CDR1 MNHEY, CDR2 SMNVEV (reference sequence). The CDR3 is made up of 14 amino acids. With V trimmed by 10 bases and J by 3 bases, 12 bases remained unmatched. The CDR3 DNA reads as TGTGCCACCAAGGGACAGACTATTAGCTACGAGCAGTACTTC. This codes for CATKGQTISYEQYF.

The chain couples TRBV27 to TRBJ1-5; tentative D call: TRBD1 (5 bases). This CDR3 is built from 15 residues. Trimming left V 4 bases short and J 4 bases short, with 14 bases between. Germline assignment: CDR1 MNHEY and CDR2 SMNVEV (reference sequence). The CDR3, as DNA: TGTGCCAGCAGTTGGTTCGGCAGGGCTAATCAGCCCCAGCATTTT. Residues: CASSWFGRANQPQHF.